One and the same sample provided the 22 T cell receptor beta chains below, sequenced in a study of blood T cell repertoires in COVID-19. Assay used: immunoSEQ multiplex PCR; TCRdb lists only in-frame clones, some missing. The sample records roughly 250,000 clones, less than 85% being singletons. The sequencing sample was made of peripheral blood. These receptors came from a woman older than 75 with active or convalescent COVID-19.

The chain links TRBV10-2 to TRBJ1-6; the D gene is possibly TRBD1 (5 bases). This CDR3 has 13 residues. Germline V gene lookup returns CDR1 WSHSY and CDR2 SAAADI. The V and J ends lost 0 bases and 9 bases respectively, with 6 bases between them. Written as DNA, the CDR3 is TGCGCCAGCAGTGAGTCCGGGGGTTCACCCCTCCACTTT. It encodes CASSESGGSPLHF.

This chain uses TRBV6-7 with TRBJ2-1, with 12 nucleotides matching TRBD2. TRBV6-7 belongs to the ORF category, with a function that is uncertain. The CDR3 length is 18 residues. V was pared by 2 bases and J by 2 bases, with 7 bases of the junction left unmatched. The CDR3 loop is CASSYIGLAGSTYNEQFF. Here the CDR3 DNA reads TGTGCCAGCAGTTACATAGGACTAGCGGGATCGACCTACAATGAGCAGTTCTTC.

This clone has a handful of counts. The chain has TRBV7-9 and TRBJ2-7; TRBD2 matches at 8 bases. The germline CDR1 and CDR2 sequences are SEHNR and FQNEAQ (reference sequence). J was trimmed by 0 bases and V by 5 bases; bases with no gene match: 6. The CDR3 is 15 amino acids. CDR3 coding DNA: TGTGCCAGCAGCACCGGGACTAGTTTCTCCTACGAGCAGTACTTC. Protein: CASSTGTSFSYEQYF. Drawing the rest from reference TRBV7-9 and TRBJ2-7, the complete variable domain is DTGVSQNPRHKITKRGQNVTFRCDPISEHNRLYWYRQTLGQGPEFLTYFQNEAQLEKSRLLSDRFSAERPKGSFSTLEIQRTEQGDSAMYLCASSTGTSFSYEQYFGPGTRLTVT.

This clone was recorded a few times. V is TRBV27 and J is TRBJ1-3, with TRBD1 matching 9 bases. Germline CDR1 is MNHEY and CDR2 is SMNVEV (reference sequence). The CDR3 covers 16 residues. The J segment lost 4 bases and the V segment lost 0 bases, leaving 4 bases of the junction unmatched. CDR3 loop: CASSLSGQGQGNTIYF. In DNA, the CDR3 is TGTGCCAGCAGTTTATCGGGACAGGGCCAGGGAAACACCATATATTTT.

The CDR3 sequence is CAWRQGAVWYTEAFF. CDR3 DNA: TGTGCCTGGAGACAGGGGGCGGTGTGGTACACTGAAGCTTTCTTT. The chain couples TRBV30 to TRBJ1-1, with 9 bases fitting TRBD1. The length of the CDR3 is 15 residues. V trimming: 3 bases; J trimming: 3 bases; junction bases outside the gene matches: 8. CDR1 is GTSNPN and CDR2 is SVGIG in the germline V gene (reference sequence).

This sequence joins TRBV5-1 and TRBJ1-1, with D hard to call. The germline V gene encodes CDR1 SGHRS and CDR2 YFSETQ. This CDR3 contains 15 residues. V lost 3 bases and J 1 base, leaving 13 bases between the germline ends. The CDR3 DNA sequence: TGCGCCAGCAGCTATAATTCACCTAAGAACACTGAAGCTTTCTTT. Translated: CASSYNSPKNTEAFF.

The V gene is TRBV12-3 or TRBV12-4, the J gene TRBJ2-3; 8 positions match TRBD2. V lost 5 bases to trimming and J lost 11 bases; unmatched junction nucleotides: 9. There are 13 residues in the CDR3. The CDR3 nucleotides are TGTGCCAGCAGTCTTAGCGGGGCGGGTATGCAGTATTTT. Amino acid sequence: CASSLSGAGMQYF.

This clone was observed once. The gene calls are TRBV5-1 and TRBJ1-1, with D possibly TRBD1 on 5 matching bases. Germline assignment: CDR1 SGHRS and CDR2 YFSETQ. The CDR3 covers 15 residues. Trimming cost V 0 bases and J 4 bases, with 13 bases left between them. CDR3 in amino acids: CASSLAWGGGTEAFF. Written as DNA, the CDR3 is TGCGCCAGCAGCTTGGCTTGGGGGGGTGGCACTGAAGCTTTCTTT.

The chain uses TRBV28 and TRBJ1-2; possible D gene TRBD1, 5 bases. Germline assignment: CDR1 MDHEN and CDR2 SYDVKM. This CDR3 has 15 amino acids. The V gene lost 6 bases and the J gene lost 8 bases, with 22 bases spanning the gap. The CDR3 bases are TGTGCCAGCAGACCCCCCTGGGGGGGGATGAGCGGCTACACCTTC. Translating it yields CASRPPWGGMSGYTF.

The chain employs TRBV28 and TRBJ2-7; 8 nucleotides line up with TRBD1. J was trimmed by 9 bases and V by 2 bases; bases with no gene match: 9. CDR1 is MDHEN and CDR2 is SYDVKM in the germline V gene. This CDR3 spans 14 amino acids. Here the CDR3 DNA reads TGTGCCAGCAGTTTACCCCCAGGGGGCGGTGTGCAGTACTTC. It encodes CASSLPPGGGVQYF.

The V call is TRBV11-2, the J call TRBJ1-6, with 7 bases aligning to TRBD1. Germline assignment: CDR1 SGHAT and CDR2 FQNNGV. The CDR3 is 13 residues long. With V trimmed by 5 bases and J by 5 bases, 0 bases remained unmatched. The CDR3 DNA sequence: TGTGCCAGCAGCGGACAGGATAATTCACCCCTCCACTTT. Translation gives CASSGQDNSPLHF.

V usage is TRBV5-1 and J usage is TRBJ2-3; TRBD1 agrees at 7 bases. This CDR3 comprises 13 residues. The germline V gene has CDR1 SGHRS and CDR2 YFSETQ. With 6 bases clipped from V and 3 bases from J, the junction kept 4 bases outside the gene matches. DNA for the CDR3: TGCGCCAGCACCAGGGGGTGGACAGATACGCAGTATTTT. This codes for CASTRGWTDTQYF.

The CDR3 DNA reads as TGCGCCAGCAGCTTTAGACAGGACGGGACAGATACGCAGTATTTT. Protein sequence: CASSFRQDGTDTQYF. The rearrangement joins TRBV5-1 to TRBJ2-3; a possible D gene is TRBD1 (6 bases). The V and J ends lost 2 bases and 3 bases respectively, with 13 bases between them. The germline CDR1 and CDR2 sequences are SGHRS and YFSETQ. The CDR3 consists of 15 residues.

The chain joins TRBV28 to TRBJ1-1, with TRBD1 as a possible D gene (5 bases). V lost 10 bases and J lost 10, with 16 bases in between. This CDR3 contains 11 residues. The germline V gene has CDR1 MDHEN and CDR2 SYDVKM. The CDR3 DNA reads as TGTGCCATACACGGGGGGTACGTAGCTTTCTTT. Encoded protein: CAIHGGYVAFF.

This clone was counted many times. This chain links TRBV7-9 with TRBJ2-1; D is perhaps TRBD2 (5 bases). This CDR3 contains 15 residues. CDR1 is SEHNR and CDR2 is FQNEAQ in the germline V gene (reference sequence). Trimming pared 1 base from V and 6 bases from J, leaving 13 bases between. The CDR3: CASSLELVSANEQFF. CDR3 coding DNA: TGTGCCAGCAGCTTAGAACTAGTTTCGGCCAATGAGCAGTTCTTC.

The chain is built from TRBV6-5 and TRBJ1-2; 7 nucleotides match TRBD1. V shed 5 bases and J 2 bases; nucleotides not matched to a gene: 2. Germline V CDR1 and CDR2: MNHEY, SVGAGI. The CDR3 is made up of 13 amino acids. The CDR3, as DNA: TGTGCCAGCAGTCGGGACAGCAACTATGGCTACACCTTC. It yields the protein CASSRDSNYGYTF.

V gene TRBV28 combines with J gene TRBJ1-1; the D gene is possibly TRBD1 (6 bases). The V end was cut by 7 bases, the J end by 3 bases, with 15 bases between. Germline V lookup: CDR1 MDHEN, CDR2 SYDVKM. The CDR3 extends over 14 amino acids. The CDR3 region has the DNA TGTGCCAGCACCCGGGACATAGGGTACACTGAAGCTTTCTTT. It codes for CASTRDIGYTEAFF.

The chain has TRBV28 and TRBJ1-5, with D hard to call. Germline V gene data show CDR1 as MDHEN and CDR2 as SYDVKM. Trimming removed 2 bases at V and 8 bases at J, with 7 bases between. This CDR3 contains 12 residues. The CDR3 bases are TGTGCCAGCAGTTTAAATTCCAAGCCCCAGCATTTT. It yields the protein CASSLNSKPQHF.

The chain employs TRBV1 and TRBJ2-2; the tabulated D call, TRBD2, remains unverified against the DNA. TRBV1 is classified as a pseudogene. CDR3 size: 18 residues. The CDR3 DNA reads as TGCACCAGCAGCCAAGTTTGGGCGGGGGCTAGTAACACCGGGGAGCTGTTTTTT. Its protein product is CTSSQVWAGASNTGELFF.

The chain joins TRBV10-3 to TRBJ1-1; 7 bases are a match to TRBD1. Per germline, CDR1 ENHRY and CDR2 SYGVKD. There are 13 residues in the CDR3. V lost 8 bases to trimming and J lost 1 base; unmatched junction nucleotides: 4. CDR3 nucleotide sequence: TGTGCCATCGGCCGGGACAGGAACACTGAAGCTTTCTTT. Translating it yields CAIGRDRNTEAFF.

This clone was recorded once. The chain employs TRBV19 and TRBJ1-6; 9 bases align to TRBD1. Germline lookup yields CDR1 LNHDA and CDR2 SQIVND (reference sequence). V gave up 4 bases and J gave up 10 bases; unmatched junction bases: 8. The CDR3 is 15 residues long. The CDR3 sequence is CASSTTGGVLSPLHF. The CDR3 bases are TGTGCCAGTAGTACTACAGGGGGCGTCTTGTCACCCCTCCACTTT.

The chain couples TRBV9 to TRBJ1-4, with D maybe TRBD1 (6 bases). The CDR3 is 15 amino acids. The V end lost 3 bases, the J end lost 5 bases, and 14 bases lay between the germline ends. The germline CDR1 and CDR2 sequences are SGDLS and YYNGEE. For the CDR3, the DNA is TGTGCCAGCAGCGACCCGCGGGGGGCAAATGAAAAACTGTTTTTT. Translation gives CASSDPRGANEKLFF. Variable domain in full (rest from reference TRBV9 and TRBJ1-4): DSGVTQTPKHLITATGQRVTLRCSPRSGDLSVYWYQQSLDQGLQFLIQYYNGEERAKGNILERFSAQQFPDLHSELNLSSLELGDSALYFCASSDPRGANEKLFFGSGTQLSVL.